These T cell receptor beta chains were read from a single sample in a study of T cell responses to AZD1222 COVID-19 vaccine. Sequencing used immunoSEQ multiplex PCR; TCRdb keeps in-frame clones, though not all of them. The sample consists of about 120,000 clones, around nine tenths of them appearing once. The sequences come from peripheral blood, collected on day 0 of AZD1222 vaccination. These receptors were obtained from an adult in good health. Both conserved end residues are part of each CDR3. The order of the fields is J gene, CDR3 length, D gene, V gene, clone size, CDR3 protein, CDR3 DNA. A D gene is named only where the DNA matches it firmly. Only some rows state a clone size, as once, few, many or a class for expanded clones.

TRBJ2-5,12,.,TRBV29-1,.,CSVERAGETQYF,TGCAGCGTTGAAAGAGCGGGAGAGACCCAGTACTTC
TRBJ1-3,14,.,TRBV10-3,.,CAIRGGTPGNTIYF,TGTGCCATCAGGGGCGGGACACCTGGAAACACCATATATTTT
TRBJ1-2,15,.,TRBV5-4,.,CASSSQGLGNYGYTF,TGTGCCAGCAGTTCCCAGGGATTGGGGAACTATGGCTACACCTTC
TRBJ2-3,14,.,TRBV28,once,CASSFARMSDTQYF,TGTGCCAGCAGTTTCGCAAGGATGTCAGATACGCAGTATTTT
TRBJ1-6,15,.,TRBV27,.,CASKGDRSYNSPLHF,TGTGCCAGCAAAGGGGATAGGTCCTATAATTCACCCCTCCACTTT
TRBJ2-2,16,.,TRBV19,.,CASSIGSRIGSGELFF,TGTGCCAGTAGTATAGGGTCTAGAATTGGGAGCGGGGAGCTGTTTTTT
TRBJ1-4,16,TRBD1,TRBV28,.,CASSPDDYRGNEKLFF,TGTGCCAGCAGCCCTGACGATTACAGGGGTAATGAAAAACTGTTTTTT
TRBJ1-5,14,.,TRBV5-1,.,CASSLEAGIQPQHF,TGCGCCAGCAGCTTGGAGGCAGGGATTCAGCCCCAGCATTTT
TRBJ1-3,14,TRBD1,TRBV28,.,CATRTGKSGNTIYF,TGTGCCACCCGGACAGGGAAGTCCGGAAACACCATATATTTT
TRBJ1-4,15,.,TRBV2,.,CASSPRVGREEKLFF,TGTGCCAGCAGTCCCCGCGTAGGGAGGGAAGAAAAACTGTTTTTT
TRBJ1-2,16,.,TRBV6-1,once,CASSERRQGTNYGYTF,TGTGCCAGCAGTGAACGGCGGCAGGGTACTAACTATGGCTACACCTTC
TRBJ2-2,16,.,TRBV14,.,CASSQVAKRNTGELFF,TGTGCCAGCAGCCAAGTGGCCAAGCGGAACACCGGGGAGCTGTTTTTT
TRBJ2-1,17,TRBD2,TRBV5-8,.,CASSDGTSGSFYNEQFF,TGTGCCAGCAGCGATGGGACTAGCGGGAGCTTCTACAATGAGCAGTTCTTC
TRBJ2-5,12,.,TRBV12-3/TRBV12-4,.,CASSFFVETQYF,TGTGCCAGCAGTTTTTTCGTGGAGACCCAGTACTTC
TRBJ2-5,15,.,TRBV2,once,CASSEDRQGFETQYF,TGTGCCAGCAGTGAGGATCGGCAGGGCTTCGAGACCCAGTACTTC
TRBJ2-7,14,.,TRBV7-2,.,CASRTLLSSYEQYF,TGTGCCAGCCGGACACTTCTTAGCTCCTACGAGCAGTACTTC
TRBJ2-2,12,.,TRBV3-1/TRBV3-2,.,CASSQTTGELFF,TGTGCCAGCAGCCAAACAACCGGGGAGCTGTTTTTT
TRBJ1-6,13,TRBD1,TRBV28,.,CASRTGGNSPLHF,TGTGCCAGCAGGACAGGGGGCAATTCACCCCTCCACTTT